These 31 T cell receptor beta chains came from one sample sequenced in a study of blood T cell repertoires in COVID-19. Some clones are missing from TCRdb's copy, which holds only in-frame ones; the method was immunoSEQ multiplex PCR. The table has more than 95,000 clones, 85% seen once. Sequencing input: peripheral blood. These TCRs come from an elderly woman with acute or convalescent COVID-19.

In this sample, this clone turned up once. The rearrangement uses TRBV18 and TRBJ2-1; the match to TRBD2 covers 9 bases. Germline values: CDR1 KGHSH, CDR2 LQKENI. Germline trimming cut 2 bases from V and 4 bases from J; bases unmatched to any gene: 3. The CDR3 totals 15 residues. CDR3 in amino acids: CASSPNSGGYNEQFF. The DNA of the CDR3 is TGTGCCAGCTCACCAAATAGCGGGGGTTACAATGAGCAGTTCTTC.

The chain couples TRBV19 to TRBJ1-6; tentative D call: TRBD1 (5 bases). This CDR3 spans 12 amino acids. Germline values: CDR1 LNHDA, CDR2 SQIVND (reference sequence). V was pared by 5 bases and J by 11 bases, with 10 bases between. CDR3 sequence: CASSLEQAPLHF. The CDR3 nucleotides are TGTGCCAGTAGTTTGGAACAGGCACCCCTCCACTTT. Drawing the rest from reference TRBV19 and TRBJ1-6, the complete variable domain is DGGITQSPKYLFRKEGQNVTLSCEQNLNHDAMYWYRQDPGQGLRLIYYSQIVNDFQKGDIAEGYSVSREKKESFPLTVTSAQKNPTAFYLCASSLEQAPLHFGNGTRLTVT.

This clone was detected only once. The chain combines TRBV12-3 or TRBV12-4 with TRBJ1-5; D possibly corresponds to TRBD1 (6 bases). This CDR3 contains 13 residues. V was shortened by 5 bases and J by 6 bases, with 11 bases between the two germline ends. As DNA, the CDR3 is TGTGCCAGCAGTCCAGGGGAGGGTCAGCCCCAGCATTTT. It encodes CASSPGEGQPQHF.

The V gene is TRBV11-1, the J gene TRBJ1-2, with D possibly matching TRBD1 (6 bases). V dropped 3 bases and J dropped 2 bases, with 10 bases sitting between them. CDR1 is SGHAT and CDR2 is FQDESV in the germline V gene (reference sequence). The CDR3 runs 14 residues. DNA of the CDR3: TGTGCCAGCAGCTTGGTGGGGGCCAACTATGGCTACACCTTC. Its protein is CASSLVGANYGYTF.

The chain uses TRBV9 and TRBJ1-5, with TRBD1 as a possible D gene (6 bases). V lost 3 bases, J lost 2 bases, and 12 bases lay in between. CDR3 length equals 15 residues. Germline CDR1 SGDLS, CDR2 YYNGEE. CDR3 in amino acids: CASSGGGGGNQPQHF. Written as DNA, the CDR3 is TGTGCCAGCAGCGGAGGGGGGGGCGGCAATCAGCCCCAGCATTTT.

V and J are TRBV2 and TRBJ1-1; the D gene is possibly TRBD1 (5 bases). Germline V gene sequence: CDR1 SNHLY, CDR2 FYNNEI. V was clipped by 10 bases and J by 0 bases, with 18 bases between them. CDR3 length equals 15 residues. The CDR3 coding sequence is TGTGCCACCAAGCGGGGGACTTTACTGAACACTGAAGCTTTCTTT. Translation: CATKRGTLLNTEAFF.

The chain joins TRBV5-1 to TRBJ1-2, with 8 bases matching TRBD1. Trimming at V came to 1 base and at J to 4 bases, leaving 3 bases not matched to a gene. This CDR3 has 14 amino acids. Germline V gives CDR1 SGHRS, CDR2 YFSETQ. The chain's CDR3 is CASSLLGTGYGYTF. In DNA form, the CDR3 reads TGCGCCAGCAGCTTGCTCGGGACAGGCTATGGCTACACCTTC.

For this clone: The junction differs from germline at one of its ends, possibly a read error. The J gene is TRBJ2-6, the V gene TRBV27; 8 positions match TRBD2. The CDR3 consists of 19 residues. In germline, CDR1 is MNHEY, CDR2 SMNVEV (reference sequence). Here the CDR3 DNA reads TGTGCCAGAAGTTCAAGCAGACTAGCGTCCCCCTCTGGGGCCAACGTCCTGACTTTC. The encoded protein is CARSSSRLASPSGANVLTF.

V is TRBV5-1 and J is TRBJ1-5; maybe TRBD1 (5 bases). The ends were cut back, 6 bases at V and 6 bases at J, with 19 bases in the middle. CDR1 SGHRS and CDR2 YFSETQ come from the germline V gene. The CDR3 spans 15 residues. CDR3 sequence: CASKVSAGSSQPQHF. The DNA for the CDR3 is TGCGCCAGCAAGGTATCGGCAGGGTCTTCTCAGCCCCAGCATTTT.

In DNA, the CDR3 is TGTGCCAGCAGCGAAGGGACTAGCGGGGGGGCGGGAGAGACCCAGTACTTC. Amino acid sequence: CASSEGTSGGAGETQYF. The rearrangement links TRBV5-4 to TRBJ2-5, with 16 bases matching TRBD2. J lost 4 bases, V lost 4 bases, and 7 bases had no gene match. Germline values: CDR1 SGHNT, CDR2 YYREEE (reference sequence). This CDR3 spans 17 amino acids.

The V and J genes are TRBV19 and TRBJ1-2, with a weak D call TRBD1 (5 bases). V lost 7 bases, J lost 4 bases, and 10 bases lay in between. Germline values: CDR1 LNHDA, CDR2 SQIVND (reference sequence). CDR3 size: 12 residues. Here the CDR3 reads CASKRDFYGYTF. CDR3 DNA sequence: TGTGCCAGTAAGAGGGACTTCTATGGCTACACCTTC.

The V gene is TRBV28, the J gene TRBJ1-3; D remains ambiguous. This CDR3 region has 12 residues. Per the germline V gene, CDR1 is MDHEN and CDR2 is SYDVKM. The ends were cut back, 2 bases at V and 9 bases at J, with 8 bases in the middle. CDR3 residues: CASSLTSGTIYF. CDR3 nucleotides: TGTGCCAGCAGTTTAACCTCCGGCACCATATATTTT.

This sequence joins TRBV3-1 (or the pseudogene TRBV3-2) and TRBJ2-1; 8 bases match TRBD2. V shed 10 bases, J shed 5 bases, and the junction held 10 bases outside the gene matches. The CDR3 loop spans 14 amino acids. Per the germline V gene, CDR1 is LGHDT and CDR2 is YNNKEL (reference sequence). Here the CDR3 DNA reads TGTGCCACGGCCCCCCGGCGGGGGGACAATGAGCAGTTCTTC. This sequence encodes CATAPRRGDNEQFF.

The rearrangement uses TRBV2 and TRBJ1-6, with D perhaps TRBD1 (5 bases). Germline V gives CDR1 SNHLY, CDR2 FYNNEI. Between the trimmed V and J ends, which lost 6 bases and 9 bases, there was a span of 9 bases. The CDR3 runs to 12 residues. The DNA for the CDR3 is TGTGCCAGCAGGACAGTTAGTTCACCCCTCCACTTT. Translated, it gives CASRTVSSPLHF.

CDR3 sequence (DNA): TGTGCCAGCAGCGGGGACACGAACACTGAAGCTTTCTTT. This gives the protein CASSGDTNTEAFF. The genes are TRBV2 and TRBJ1-1; TRBD1 is a possible D gene (6 bases). Trimming cost V 6 bases and J 1 base, with 9 bases left between them. This CDR3 has 13 residues. Germline assignment: CDR1 SNHLY and CDR2 FYNNEI.

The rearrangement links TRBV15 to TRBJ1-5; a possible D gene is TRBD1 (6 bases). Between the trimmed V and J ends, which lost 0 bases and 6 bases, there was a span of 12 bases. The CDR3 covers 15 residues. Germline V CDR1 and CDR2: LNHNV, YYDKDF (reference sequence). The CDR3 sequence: CATSRERGAVQPQHF. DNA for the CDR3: TGTGCCACCAGCAGAGAGCGGGGGGCCGTTCAGCCCCAGCATTTT.

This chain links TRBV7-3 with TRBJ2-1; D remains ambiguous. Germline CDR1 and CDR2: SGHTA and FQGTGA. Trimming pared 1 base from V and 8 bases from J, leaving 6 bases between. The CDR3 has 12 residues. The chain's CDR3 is CASSLNIYEQFF. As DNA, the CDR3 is TGTGCCAGCAGCTTAAACATCTATGAGCAGTTCTTC.

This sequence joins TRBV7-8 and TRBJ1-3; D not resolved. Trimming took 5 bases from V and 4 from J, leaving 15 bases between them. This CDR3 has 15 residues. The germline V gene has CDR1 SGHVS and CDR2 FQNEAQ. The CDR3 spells CASSNRREWGNTIYF. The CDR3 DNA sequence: TGTGCCAGCAGCAACCGACGGGAATGGGGAAACACCATATATTTT.

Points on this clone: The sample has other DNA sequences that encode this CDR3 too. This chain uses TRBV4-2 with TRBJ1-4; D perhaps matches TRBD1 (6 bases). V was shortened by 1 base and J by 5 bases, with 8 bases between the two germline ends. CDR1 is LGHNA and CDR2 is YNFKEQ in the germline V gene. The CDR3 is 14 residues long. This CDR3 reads CASSQGTGNEKLFF. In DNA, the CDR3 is TGTGCCAGCAGCCAAGGAACAGGGAATGAAAAACTGTTTTTT.

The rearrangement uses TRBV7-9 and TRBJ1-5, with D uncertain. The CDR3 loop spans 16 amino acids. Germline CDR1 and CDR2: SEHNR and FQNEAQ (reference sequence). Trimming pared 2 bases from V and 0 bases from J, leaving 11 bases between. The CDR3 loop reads CASSLMAAHSNQPQHF. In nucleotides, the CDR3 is TGTGCCAGCAGCTTAATGGCGGCTCATAGCAATCAGCCCCAGCATTTT. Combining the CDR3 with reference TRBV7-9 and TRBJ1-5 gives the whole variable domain DTGVSQNPRHKITKRGQNVTFRCDPISEHNRLYWYRQTLGQGPEFLTYFQNEAQLEKSRLLSDRFSAERPKGSFSTLEIQRTEQGDSAMYLCASSLMAAHSNQPQHFGDGTRLSIL.

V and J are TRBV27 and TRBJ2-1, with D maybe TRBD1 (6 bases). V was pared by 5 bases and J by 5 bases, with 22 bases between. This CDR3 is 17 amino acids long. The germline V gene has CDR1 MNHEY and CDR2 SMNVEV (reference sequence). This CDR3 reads CASSRTHLDRINNEQFF. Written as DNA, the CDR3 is TGTGCCAGCAGTCGCACCCACCTAGACAGGATCAACAATGAGCAGTTCTTC.

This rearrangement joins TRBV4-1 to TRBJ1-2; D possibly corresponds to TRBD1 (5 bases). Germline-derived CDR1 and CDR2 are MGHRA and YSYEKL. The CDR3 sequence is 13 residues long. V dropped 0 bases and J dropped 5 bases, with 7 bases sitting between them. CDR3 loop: CASSQDQGYGYTF. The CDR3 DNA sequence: TGCGCCAGCAGCCAAGATCAGGGTTATGGCTACACCTTC.

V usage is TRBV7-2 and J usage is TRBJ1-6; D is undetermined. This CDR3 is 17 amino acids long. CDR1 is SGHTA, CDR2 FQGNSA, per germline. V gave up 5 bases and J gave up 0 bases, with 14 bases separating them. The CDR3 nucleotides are TGTGCCAGCAGCATTAGATCGGGGAGCTCCTATAATTCACCCCTCCACTTT. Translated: CASSIRSGSSYNSPLHF.

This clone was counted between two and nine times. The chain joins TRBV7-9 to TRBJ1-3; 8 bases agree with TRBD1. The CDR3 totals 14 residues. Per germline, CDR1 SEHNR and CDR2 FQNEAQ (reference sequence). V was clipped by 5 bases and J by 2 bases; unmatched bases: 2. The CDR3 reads CASSKTGAGNTIYF. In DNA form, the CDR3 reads TGTGCCAGCAGCAAGACAGGGGCTGGAAACACCATATATTTT. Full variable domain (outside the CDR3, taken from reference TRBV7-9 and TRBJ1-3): DTGVSQNPRHKITKRGQNVTFRCDPISEHNRLYWYRQTLGQGPEFLTYFQNEAQLEKSRLLSDRFSAERPKGSFSTLEIQRTEQGDSAMYLCASSKTGAGNTIYFGEGSWLTVV.

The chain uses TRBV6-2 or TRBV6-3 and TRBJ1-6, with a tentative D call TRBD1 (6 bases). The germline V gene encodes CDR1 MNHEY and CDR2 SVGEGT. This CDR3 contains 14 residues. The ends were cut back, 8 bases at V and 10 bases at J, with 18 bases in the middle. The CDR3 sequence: CASGLGGQRSPLHF. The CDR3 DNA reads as TGTGCCAGCGGCCTTGGGGGCCAGAGGTCACCCCTCCACTTT.

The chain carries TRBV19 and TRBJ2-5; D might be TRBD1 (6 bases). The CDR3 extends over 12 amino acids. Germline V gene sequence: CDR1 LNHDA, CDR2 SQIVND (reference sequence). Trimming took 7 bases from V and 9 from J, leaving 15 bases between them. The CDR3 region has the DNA TGTGCCAGTAAGAGGTCCAAGGGGGCCCAGTACTTC. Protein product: CASKRSKGAQYF.

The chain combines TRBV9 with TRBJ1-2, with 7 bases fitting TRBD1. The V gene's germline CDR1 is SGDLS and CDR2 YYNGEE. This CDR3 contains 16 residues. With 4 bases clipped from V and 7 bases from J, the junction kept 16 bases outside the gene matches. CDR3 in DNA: TGTGCCAGCAGCCTCGCAACGGGACAGTTCGCTGCTGGCTACACCTTC. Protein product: CASSLATGQFAAGYTF.

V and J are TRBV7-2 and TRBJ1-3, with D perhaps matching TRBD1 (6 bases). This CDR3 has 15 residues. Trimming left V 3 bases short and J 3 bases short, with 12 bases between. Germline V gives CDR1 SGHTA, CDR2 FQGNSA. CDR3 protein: CASSFAGAYGNTIYF. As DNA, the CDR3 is TGTGCCAGCAGCTTTGCGGGGGCATATGGAAACACCATATATTTT.

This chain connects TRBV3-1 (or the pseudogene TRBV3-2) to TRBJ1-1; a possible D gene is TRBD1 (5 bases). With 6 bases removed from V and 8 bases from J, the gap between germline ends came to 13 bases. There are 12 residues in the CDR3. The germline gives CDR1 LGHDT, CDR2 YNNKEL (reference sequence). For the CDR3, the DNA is TGTGCCAGCAGTCGGGGGACGGTGGAAGCTTTCTTT. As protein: CASSRGTVEAFF.

The CDR3 spells CASSLATGGYEQYF. The CDR3 region has the DNA TGTGCCAGCAGCTTAGCCACAGGGGGCTACGAGCAGTACTTC. V is TRBV11-1 and J is TRBJ2-7; TRBD1 agrees at 8 bases. The CDR3 covers 14 residues. Germline V gene data show CDR1 as SGHAT and CDR2 as FQDESV (reference sequence). V shed 0 bases, J shed 3 bases, and the junction held 1 base outside the gene matches.

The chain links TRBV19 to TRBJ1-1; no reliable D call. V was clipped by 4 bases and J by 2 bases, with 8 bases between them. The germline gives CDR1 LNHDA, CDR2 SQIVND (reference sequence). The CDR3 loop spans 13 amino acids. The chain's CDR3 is CASSTQSNTEAFF. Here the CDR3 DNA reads TGTGCCAGTAGTACACAGAGTAACACTGAAGCTTTCTTT.